Presented here are 5 T cell receptor beta chains from one specimen sequenced in a study of T cell clonotyping in hematopoietic cell transplantation. Time point: recipient sample about 28 days before transplant, after cytoreduction. The repertoire was sequenced with immunoSEQ multiplex PCR; TCRdb's copy has only in-frame clones and lacks some. The data show about 47,000 clones, about four fifths seen once. Sample: peripheral blood mononuclear cells, taken before stem cell transplant. These receptors were collected from a man aged 55-75 years with myelodysplastic syndrome. Some clones in this sample may be carry-over from other donors' samples.

This clone has more than one count but fewer than ten. The V and J genes are TRBV14 and TRBJ1-2; the D gene is possibly TRBD1 (5 bases). Deletions cut 3 bases from V and 2 bases from J, with 10 bases between. The germline CDR1 and CDR2 sequences are SGHDN and FVKESK. The CDR3 covers 14 residues. CDR3 nucleotide sequence: TGTGCCAGCAGCCACGGGACCTTCAACTATGGCTACACCTTC. It is translated as CASSHGTFNYGYTF.

Here the CDR3 reads CAWSSGRGAEAFF. The CDR3 DNA sequence: TGTGCCTGGAGTTCGGGCAGGGGGGCTGAAGCTTTCTTT. The chain employs TRBV30 and TRBJ1-1; TRBD1 matches at 7 bases. Trimming took 2 bases from V and 6 from J; bases not matched to a gene: 6. This CDR3 region has 13 residues. The germline CDR1 and CDR2 sequences are GTSNPN and SVGIG (reference sequence).

The V and J genes are TRBV4-3 and TRBJ2-2; 8 nucleotides match TRBD2. The CDR3 extends over 15 amino acids. The germline gives CDR1 LGHNA, CDR2 YSLEER. V shed 4 bases, J shed 2 bases, and the junction held 3 bases outside the gene matches. CDR3 protein: CASSLGGGNTGELFF. The CDR3 DNA reads as TGCGCCAGCAGCCTCGGGGGGGGCAACACCGGGGAGCTGTTTTTT.

This clone turned up a few times. The J gene is TRBJ2-7, the V gene TRBV29-1; no reliable D call. CDR1 is SQVTM, CDR2 ANQGSEA, per germline. The length of the CDR3 is 12 residues. The germline V and J ends were trimmed by 4 bases and 3 bases, with 10 bases remaining between them. CDR3 DNA sequence: TGCAGCGTTGCTAACACGCACTACGAGCAGTACTTC. Protein: CSVANTHYEQYF.

This clone was seen just once. The V call is TRBV10-3, the J call TRBJ2-2; possibly TRBD1 for D (5 bases). The CDR3 sequence is 13 residues long. V was shortened by 10 bases and J by 3 bases, with 12 bases between the two germline ends. The germline CDR1 and CDR2 sequences are ENHRY and SYGVKD. The CDR3 spells CASGQGYTGELFF. The CDR3 DNA reads TGTGCCAGTGGCCAGGGATACACCGGGGAGCTGTTTTTT.